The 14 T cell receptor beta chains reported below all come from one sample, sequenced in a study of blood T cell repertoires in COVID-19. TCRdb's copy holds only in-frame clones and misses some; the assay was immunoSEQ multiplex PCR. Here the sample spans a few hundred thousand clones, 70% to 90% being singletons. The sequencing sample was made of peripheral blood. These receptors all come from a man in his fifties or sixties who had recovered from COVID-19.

CDR3 nucleotides: TGTGCCAGCAGTCCTCCGGGACTAGCTTACAATGAGCAGTTCTTC. Translation gives CASSPPGLAYNEQFF. The rearrangement joins TRBV28 to TRBJ2-1, with 9 positions matching TRBD2. The CDR3 is 15 residues long. Germline CDR1 MDHEN, CDR2 SYDVKM. With 5 bases clipped from V and 4 bases from J, the junction kept 6 bases outside the gene matches.

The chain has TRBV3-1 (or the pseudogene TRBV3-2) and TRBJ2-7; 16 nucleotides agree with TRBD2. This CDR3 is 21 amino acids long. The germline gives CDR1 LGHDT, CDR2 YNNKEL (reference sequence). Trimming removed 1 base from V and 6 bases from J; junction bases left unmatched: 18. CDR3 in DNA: TGTGCCAGCAGCCAAGTATGGGCTGCAGGTCCGGGACTAGCGGGAGGGGCCGAGCAGTACTTC. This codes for CASSQVWAAGPGLAGGAEQYF.

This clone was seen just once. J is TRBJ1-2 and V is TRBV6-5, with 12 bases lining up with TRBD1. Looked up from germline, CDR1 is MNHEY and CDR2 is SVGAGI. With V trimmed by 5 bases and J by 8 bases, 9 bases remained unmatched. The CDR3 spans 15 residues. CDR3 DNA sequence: TGTGCCAGCAGTACCTCGGGACAGGGGGCCGCGGGCTACACCTTC. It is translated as CASSTSGQGAAGYTF.

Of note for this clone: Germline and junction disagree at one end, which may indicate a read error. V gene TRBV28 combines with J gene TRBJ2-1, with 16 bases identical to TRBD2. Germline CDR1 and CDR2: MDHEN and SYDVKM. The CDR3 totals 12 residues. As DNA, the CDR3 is TGTGCCATCGGGACTAGCGGGAGGGCCCAGGTCTTC. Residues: CAIGTSGRAQVF.

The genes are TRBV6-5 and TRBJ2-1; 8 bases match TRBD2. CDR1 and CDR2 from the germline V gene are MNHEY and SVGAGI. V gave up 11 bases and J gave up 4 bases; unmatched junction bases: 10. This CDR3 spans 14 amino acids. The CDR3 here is CALKAGASYNEQFF. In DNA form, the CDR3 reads TGTGCCCTGAAAGCGGGAGCCTCTTACAATGAGCAGTTCTTC.

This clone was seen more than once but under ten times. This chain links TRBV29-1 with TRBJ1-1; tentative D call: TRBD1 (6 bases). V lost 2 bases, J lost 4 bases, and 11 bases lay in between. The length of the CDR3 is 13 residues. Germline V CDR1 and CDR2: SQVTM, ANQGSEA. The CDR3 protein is CSVERQEGTEAFF. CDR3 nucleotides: TGCAGCGTTGAAAGACAGGAAGGCACTGAAGCTTTCTTT.

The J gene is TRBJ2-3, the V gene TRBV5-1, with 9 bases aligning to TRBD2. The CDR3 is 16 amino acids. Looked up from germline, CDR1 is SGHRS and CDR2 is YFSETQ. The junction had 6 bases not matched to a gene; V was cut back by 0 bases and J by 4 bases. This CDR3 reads CASSLGEREAADTQYF. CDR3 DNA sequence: TGCGCCAGCAGCTTGGGAGAGCGGGAGGCCGCAGATACGCAGTATTTT.

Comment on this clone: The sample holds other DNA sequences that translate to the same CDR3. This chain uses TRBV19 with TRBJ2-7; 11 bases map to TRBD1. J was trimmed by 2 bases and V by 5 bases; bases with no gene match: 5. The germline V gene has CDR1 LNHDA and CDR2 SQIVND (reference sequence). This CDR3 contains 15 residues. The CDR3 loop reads CASSSGTGGTYEQYF. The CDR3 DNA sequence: TGTGCCAGTAGTTCCGGGACAGGGGGAACCTACGAGCAGTACTTC.

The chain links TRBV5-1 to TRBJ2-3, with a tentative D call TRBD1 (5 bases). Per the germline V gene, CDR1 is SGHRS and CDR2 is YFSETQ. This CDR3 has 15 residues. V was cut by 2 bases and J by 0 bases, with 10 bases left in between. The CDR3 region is CASSFQGASTDTQYF. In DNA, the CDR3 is TGCGCCAGCAGCTTCCAGGGTGCTAGCACAGATACGCAGTATTTT.

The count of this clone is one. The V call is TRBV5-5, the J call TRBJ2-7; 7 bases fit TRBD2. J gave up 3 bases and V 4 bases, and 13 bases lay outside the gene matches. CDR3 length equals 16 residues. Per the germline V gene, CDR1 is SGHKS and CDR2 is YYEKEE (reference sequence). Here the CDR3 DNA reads TGTGCCAGCAGCAGTAGGATGAATAGCGGGTACTACGAGCAGTACTTC. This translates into CASSSRMNSGYYEQYF.

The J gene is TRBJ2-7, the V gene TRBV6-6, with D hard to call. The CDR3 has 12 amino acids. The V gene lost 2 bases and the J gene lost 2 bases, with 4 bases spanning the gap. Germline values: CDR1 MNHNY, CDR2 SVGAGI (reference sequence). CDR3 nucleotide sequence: TGTGCCAGCAGTTACCGTACCTACGAGCAGTACTTC. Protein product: CASSYRTYEQYF.

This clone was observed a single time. CDR3 nucleotides: TGTGCCAGCAGTTTAGGGCCGACTAGTCCCTCCTACGAGCAGTACTTC. Protein sequence: CASSLGPTSPSYEQYF. This sequence joins TRBV28 and TRBJ2-7; TRBD2 might be the D (6 bases). The germline CDR1 and CDR2 sequences are MDHEN and SYDVKM. The V and J ends lost 2 bases and 0 bases respectively, with 14 bases between them. The CDR3 runs to 16 residues.

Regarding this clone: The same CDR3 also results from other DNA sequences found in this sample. CDR3 DNA: TGTGCCAGCTCACCGGGCGAGACCCAGTACTTC. Residues: CASSPGETQYF. The rearrangement joins TRBV18 to TRBJ2-5; the D is unclear. There are 11 residues in the CDR3. Germline V gives CDR1 KGHSH, CDR2 LQKENI. Trimming took off 3 bases at V and 5 bases at J, with 4 bases between the two ends.

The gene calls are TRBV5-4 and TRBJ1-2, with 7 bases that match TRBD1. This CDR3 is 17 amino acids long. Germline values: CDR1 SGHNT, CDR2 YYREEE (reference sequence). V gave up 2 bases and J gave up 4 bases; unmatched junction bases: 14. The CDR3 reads CASSFPGTDRISYGYTF. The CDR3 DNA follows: TGTGCCAGCAGCTTTCCCGGGACAGACCGAATAAGCTATGGCTACACCTTC. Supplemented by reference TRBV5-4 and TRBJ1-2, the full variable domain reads ETGVTQSPTHLIKTRGQQVTLRCSSQSGHNTVSWYQQALGQGPQFIFQYYREEENGRGNFPPRFSGLQFPNYSSELNVNALELDDSALYLCASSFPGTDRISYGYTFGSGTRLTVV.